Listed below are T cell receptor beta chains from one sample, sequenced in a study of beta chain features in type 1 diabetes. TCRdb's copy holds only in-frame clones and misses some; the assay was immunoSEQ multiplex PCR. The sample records 300,000 or so clones, 9.3% being singletons. The specimen was central memory CD4+ T cells from blood. All receptors derive from a man in his thirties or forties with type 1 diabetes. Each CDR3 is given with its conserved first and last residue. The D gene is left open where the match is weak. A row's size may be missing; if present it is once, few, many or a size class.

V: TRBV7-2
D: TRBD1
size: few
J: TRBJ1-5
DNA: TGTGCCAGCAGCTTAGGGGGACAGGGCAATCAGCCCCAGCATTTT
CDR3: CASSLGGQGNQPQHF

V: TRBV28
D: NA
size: NA
J: TRBJ1-2
DNA: TGTGCCAGCAGTTTACAGGGATTGAGCTACACCTTC
CDR3: CASSLQGLSYTF

V: TRBV5-4
D: NA
size: few
J: TRBJ2-1
DNA: TGTGCCAGCAGCTTAGATTACAATGAGCAGTTCTTC
CDR3: CASSLDYNEQFF

V: TRBV11-2
D: NA
size: NA
J: TRBJ2-1
DNA: TGTGCCAGCAGCTCCTCAGGGTTAGAGCAGTTCTTC
CDR3: CASSSSGLEQFF

V: TRBV7-2
D: NA
size: few
J: TRBJ2-4
DNA: TGTGCCAGCAGCTCCCAGACAGGTCCCTTAGCCAAAAACATTCAGTACTTC
CDR3: CASSSQTGPLAKNIQYF

V: TRBV27
D: NA
size: NA
J: TRBJ2-2
DNA: TGTGCCAGCAGTTGGGACCGGGGACTCGGGGAGCTGTTTTTT
CDR3: CASSWDRGLGELFF

V: TRBV18
D: TRBD1
size: few
J: TRBJ2-7
DNA: TGTGCCAGCTCACCGAGCACAGGGGGAGATCCCTACGAGCAGTACTTC
CDR3: CASSPSTGGDPYEQYF

V: TRBV28
D: NA
size: NA
J: TRBJ1-1
DNA: TGTGCCAGCTCGGAGGGGAGAGGAGCTGAAGCTTTCTTT
CDR3: CASSEGRGAEAFF

V: TRBV9
D: NA
size: NA
J: TRBJ1-2
DNA: TGTGCCAGCAGCCCAGGACATACCGGTGGCTATGGCTACACCTTC
CDR3: CASSPGHTGGYGYTF

V: TRBV4-1
D: NA
size: NA
J: TRBJ2-7
DNA: TGCGCCAGCAGCCAAGAAAGGGGGGGTATAGAGTCCTACGAGCAGTACTTC
CDR3: CASSQERGGIESYEQYF

V: TRBV18
D: NA
size: few
J: TRBJ1-2
DNA: TGTGCCAGCTCACCGGCGCTAGACTATGGCTACACCTTC
CDR3: CASSPALDYGYTF

V: TRBV18
D: NA
size: NA
J: TRBJ2-3
DNA: TGTGCCAGCTCACCCAGCACCGGGCAGCAGTATTTT
CDR3: CASSPSTGQQYF

V: TRBV21-1
D: NA
size: few
J: TRBJ2-2
DNA: TGTGCCAGATTGGGACTGAACACCGGGGAGCTGTTTTTT
CDR3: CARLGLNTGELFF

V: TRBV19
D: NA
size: few
J: TRBJ2-5
DNA: TGTGCCAGTAGTATTGGGGACTTTGAGGGAGAGACCCAGTACTTC
CDR3: CASSIGDFEGETQYF

V: TRBV4-3
D: TRBD1
size: NA
J: TRBJ1-2
DNA: TGCGCCAGCAGCCAAACCGGGACAGGGGGCAGTAAGGGCTATGGCTACACCTTC
CDR3: CASSQTGTGGSKGYGYTF

V: TRBV7-8
D: NA
size: few
J: TRBJ2-1
DNA: TGTGCCAGCAGCTCCCAGAATAGTGAGCAGTTCTTC
CDR3: CASSSQNSEQFF

V: TRBV7-2
D: TRBD2
size: NA
J: TRBJ2-7
DNA: TGTGCCAGCAGCCCAAAAAAATTAGCGGGGGGGCGGTCCTACGAGCAGTACTTC
CDR3: CASSPKKLAGGRSYEQYF

V: TRBV18
D: NA
size: few
J: TRBJ1-3
DNA: TGTGCCAGCTCACCTCCGGGCCCCGACCCCTCTGGAAACACCATATATTTT
CDR3: CASSPPGPDPSGNTIYF

V: TRBV29-1
D: TRBD1
size: many
J: TRBJ1-4
DNA: TGCAGCGTTGAACGCGACAGGGTAGGGAAACTGTTTTTT
CDR3: CSVERDRVGKLFF

V: TRBV25-1
D: NA
size: NA
J: TRBJ2-3
DNA: TGTGCCAGCAGTGAATTCGGGGACATAAGGATTAATACGCAGTATTTT
CDR3: CASSEFGDIRINTQYF

V: TRBV7-2
D: TRBD2
size: NA
J: TRBJ2-7
DNA: TGTGCCAGCAGCTTAGCTGCTAGCGGGGGGGCCTACGAGCAGTACTTC
CDR3: CASSLAASGGAYEQYF

V: TRBV7-2
D: NA
size: NA
J: TRBJ2-7
DNA: TGTGCCAGCAGAATAGAGGGCGGAGCTCGCTACGAGCAGTACTTC
CDR3: CASRIEGGARYEQYF

V: TRBV5-5
D: NA
size: NA
J: TRBJ2-7
DNA: TGTGCCAGCAGCTTGGGTGGGCCTCTTCCCTACGAGCAGTACTTC
CDR3: CASSLGGPLPYEQYF

V: TRBV6-1
D: TRBD2
size: NA
J: TRBJ2-1
DNA: TGTGCCAGCAGTGAAGCGGCGGGGGGGCCCAGCGAGCAGTTCTTC
CDR3: CASSEAAGGPSEQFF

V: TRBV7-2
D: NA
size: many
J: TRBJ2-3
DNA: TGTGCCAGCAGCTTGGGGGCCAACGCAGATACGCAGTATTTT
CDR3: CASSLGANADTQYF

V: TRBV11-2
D: TRBD1
size: few
J: TRBJ1-2
DNA: TGTGCCAGCAGCCACACAGGGGGCAGAGGCTACACCTTC
CDR3: CASSHTGGRGYTF

V: TRBV28
D: TRBD1
size: few
J: TRBJ1-2
DNA: TGTGCCAGCAGGGAAACAGGGGGGACGGGCTACACCTTC
CDR3: CASRETGGTGYTF

V: TRBV14
D: NA
size: NA
J: TRBJ2-6
DNA: TGTGCCAGCAGCCTCCCGGGACCTCGCGCTGGGGCCAACGTCCTGACTTTC
CDR3: CASSLPGPRAGANVLTF